Below are 27 T cell receptor beta chains sequenced from a single sample in a study of T cells in Graves' hyperthyroidism and ophthalmopathy. RNA transcripts served as the template for amplifying TCR beta CDR3 regions. The TCR CDR3 first-round RT-PCR relied on the HTBI primer set. TCRdb reprocessed the multiplex PCR reads via MiXCR and lists one record per CDR3 protein. This sample has fewer than 900,000 distinct CDR3 sequences, with over 15% found just once. Sequencing input: blood. The receptors here all came from a woman in her forties or fifties with Graves' hyperthyroidism that later progressed to Graves' ophthalmopathy.

There are a few counts of this clonotype. The J gene is TRBJ2-5, the V gene TRBV7-9; D possibly corresponds to TRBD2 (6 bases). With 5 bases removed from V and 4 bases from J, the gap between germline ends came to 26 bases. The CDR3 totals 18 residues. The germline V gene has CDR1 SEHNR and CDR2 FQNEAQ (reference sequence). CDR3 DNA sequence: TGTGCCAGCAGCCCCCGCGGGGCGCGGGTGGGTTTAGGAGAGACCCAGTACTTC. Translating gives CASSPRGARVGLGETQYF.

This chain uses TRBV4-2 with TRBJ1-4; D gene ambiguous. V shed 4 bases and J shed 7 bases, with 19 bases lying between them. The CDR3 is 16 residues long. Looked up from germline, CDR1 is LGHNA and CDR2 is YNFKEQ. The CDR3 nucleotides read TGTGCCAGCAGCCCAGTTATACACGGATTTAGTGAAAAACTGTTTTTT. Encoded protein: CASSPVIHGFSEKLFF.

This clonotype has a count of ten or more. The chain combines TRBV29-1 with TRBJ2-5; 7 positions match TRBD2. V lost 6 bases to trimming and J lost 0 bases; unmatched junction nucleotides: 1. This CDR3 spans 12 amino acids. The germline gives CDR1 SQVTM, CDR2 ANQGSEA. The DNA of the CDR3 is TGCAGCGTAGCGGGGAACCAAGAGACCCAGTACTTC. This gives the protein CSVAGNQETQYF.

This clonotype appeared many times. In nucleotides, the CDR3 is TGTGCCAGCAGCCCTTGGCTTCGGGGAACGACAGATACGCAGTATTTT. Translating it yields CASSPWLRGTTDTQYF. The V call is TRBV13, the J call TRBJ2-3, with D maybe TRBD2 (5 bases). Germline V lookup: CDR1 PRHDT, CDR2 FYEKMQ (reference sequence). Trimming removed 5 bases from V and 3 bases from J, with 18 bases in between. The CDR3 loop spans 16 amino acids. The complete variable domain, with remaining parts taken from reference TRBV13 and TRBJ2-3, reads AAGVIQSPRHLIKEKRETATLKCYPIPRHDTVYWYQQGPGQDPQFLISFYEKMQSDKGSIPDRFSAQQFSDYHSELNMSSLELGDSALYFCASSPWLRGTTDTQYFGPGTRLTVL.

Comments on this clonotype: A much larger clone differs by one base, so this may be a read error. The gene calls are TRBV7-9 and TRBJ2-3; no clear D. The V gene's germline CDR1 is SEHNR and CDR2 FQNEAQ (reference sequence). The CDR3 length is 13 residues. As DNA, the CDR3 is TGTGCCAACAGCACCATCCTTCCGGATACGCAGTATTTT. This gives the protein CANSTILPDTQYF.

Ten or more counts support this clonotype. The V gene is TRBV2, the J gene TRBJ2-3; 10 nucleotides line up with TRBD1. Germline V gene sequence: CDR1 SNHLY, CDR2 FYNNEI. The CDR3 is 14 amino acids. V was pared by 7 bases and J by 6 bases, with 7 bases of the junction left unmatched. The CDR3 protein is CASNRDRGLDTQYF. CDR3 sequence (DNA): TGTGCCAGCAATAGGGACAGGGGATTGGATACGCAGTATTTT. Complete variable domain (other parts from reference TRBV2 and TRBJ2-3): EPEVTQTPSHQVTQMGQEVILRCVPISNHLYFYWYRQILGQKVEFLVSFYNNEISEKSEIFDDQFSVERPDGSNFTLKIRSTKLEDSAMYFCASNRDRGLDTQYFGPGTRLTVL.

In its sample, this clonotype was seen a few times. The chain couples TRBV5-5 to TRBJ2-5; D might be TRBD2 (7 bases). The V end lost 8 bases, the J end lost 5 bases, and 13 bases lay between the germline ends. CDR1 and CDR2 from the germline V gene are SGHKS and YYEKEE (reference sequence). The CDR3 is 12 residues long. The chain's CDR3 is CASGGAGETQYF. In nucleotides, the CDR3 is TGTGCCAGTGGGGGGGCCGGGGAGACCCAGTACTTC.

The chain recombines TRBV4-1 with TRBJ1-1, with a possible D match to TRBD1 (5 bases). V lost 0 bases and J lost 5, with 13 bases in between. Germline V gene data show CDR1 as MGHRA and CDR2 as YSYEKL. The CDR3 extends over 15 amino acids. This CDR3 is CASSQEKGLGTEAFF. The CDR3, as DNA: TGCGCCAGCAGCCAAGAAAAGGGGTTGGGTACTGAAGCTTTCTTT.

Note on this clonotype: As the CDR3 is not closed by the conserved phenylalanine or tryptophan, this likely results from a read error. The chain employs TRBV6-6 and TRBJ2-5; possibly TRBD2 for D (5 bases). The CDR3 loop spans 15 amino acids. Trimming left V 0 bases short and J 4 bases short, with 12 bases between. CDR1 is MNHNY, CDR2 SVGAGI, per germline (reference sequence). The CDR3, as DNA: TGTGCCAGCAGTTACTCTGGGAGAAAAGGAGAGACCCAGTACCTC. Encoded protein: CASSYSGRKGETQYL.

The J gene is TRBJ2-5, the V gene TRBV6-1; 11 positions agree with TRBD1. J gave up 5 bases and V 1 base, and 6 bases lay outside the gene matches. The CDR3 consists of 16 residues. The germline V gene encodes CDR1 MNHNS and CDR2 SASEGT. The CDR3 DNA follows: TGTGCCAGCAGTGAAGGGACAGGGGGCTATCCGGAGACCCAGTACTTC. Translating gives CASSEGTGGYPETQYF.

On this clonotype itself: A much larger clonotype is one base distant, so this may be a read error. The J gene is TRBJ1-1, the V gene TRBV6-1; D perhaps matches TRBD1 (5 bases). The CDR3 runs to 15 residues. V lost 6 bases and J 2 bases, leaving 16 bases between the germline ends. Looked up from germline, CDR1 is MNHNS and CDR2 is SASEGT. In DNA, the CDR3 is TGTGCCAGCAGCCCGGGGACGTCATTAAACACTGAAGCTTTCTTT. Translated: CASSPGTSLNTEAFF.

This sequence joins TRBV4-2 and TRBJ1-1; D is perhaps TRBD1 (6 bases). There are 15 residues in the CDR3. CDR1 and CDR2 from the germline V gene are LGHNA and YNFKEQ. Trimming pared 4 bases from V and 1 base from J, leaving 13 bases between. This CDR3 reads CASSPGARTNTEAFF. The CDR3 nucleotides read TGTGCCAGCAGCCCAGGGGCCAGGACGAACACTGAAGCTTTCTTT.

Comments on this clonotype: A much bigger clone sits one base away, suggesting this may be a read error. The rearrangement links TRBV12-3 or TRBV12-4 to TRBJ1-2; the D is unclear. The V and J ends lost 5 bases and 0 bases respectively, with 10 bases between them. CDR3 length: 14 residues. CDR3 bases: TGTGCCAGCAGTATTCCTGGATCTAACTATGGCTACACCTTC. Amino acid sequence: CASSIPGSNYGYTF.

Written as DNA, the CDR3 is TGCGCCAGCAGCCAAGAACCCGCCCCCTACGAGCAGTACTTC. Translation: CASSQEPAPYEQYF. The chain employs TRBV4-1 and TRBJ2-7, with unresolved D. The CDR3 sequence is 14 residues long. Germline V gene data show CDR1 as MGHRA and CDR2 as YSYEKL. The V and J ends lost 0 bases and 2 bases respectively, with 8 bases between them.

The chain recombines TRBV27 with TRBJ1-5; D uncertain. Germline V gives CDR1 MNHEY, CDR2 SMNVEV (reference sequence). Trimming shortened V by 6 bases and J by 5 bases, and 20 bases separated the two germline ends. The CDR3 totals 16 residues. The CDR3 loop is CASRITQRQIDQPQHF. CDR3 nucleotide sequence: TGTGCCAGCAGAATTACCCAGAGGCAGATCGATCAGCCCCAGCATTTT.

The chain couples TRBV29-1 to TRBJ1-2, with 8 bases that match TRBD1. This CDR3 spans 12 amino acids. Germline V gene sequence: CDR1 SQVTM, CDR2 ANQGSEA. V lost 5 bases, J lost 4 bases, and 3 bases stayed unmatched. CDR3 DNA: TGCAGCGTTAGACAGGGGCCCTATGGCTACACCTTC. It specifies CSVRQGPYGYTF.

This clonotype has a count of ten or more. V is TRBV6-1 and J is TRBJ2-7; tentatively, D is TRBD2 (7 bases). Germline loops: CDR1 MNHNS, CDR2 SASEGT. The CDR3 loop spans 13 amino acids. V lost 7 bases to trimming and J lost 6 bases, with 16 bases between them. The CDR3 DNA follows: TGTGCCAGCACCCCGACCGGGGGGCCCGAGCAGTACTTC. This encodes CASTPTGGPEQYF.

This clonotype appeared a few times. The gene calls are TRBV24-1 and TRBJ1-2; D remains ambiguous. This CDR3 contains 16 residues. Germline lookup yields CDR1 KGHDR and CDR2 SFDVKD. V lost 4 bases to trimming and J lost 7 bases, with 21 bases between them. The CDR3 loop reads CATSEIVGPNLSGYTF. The CDR3 bases are TGTGCCACCAGTGAAATCGTTGGGCCCAACCTCTCTGGCTACACCTTC.

This clonotype came up many times. The J gene is TRBJ2-5, the V gene TRBV6-2 or TRBV6-3; a weak D match, TRBD1 (7 bases). The CDR3 loop spans 15 amino acids. Trimming took off 0 bases at V and 4 bases at J, with 12 bases between the two ends. CDR1 is MNHEY, CDR2 SVGEGT, per germline. For the CDR3, the DNA is TGTGCCAGCAGTTACTCGCGACAGGGAGGAGAGACCCAGTACTTC. Its protein is CASSYSRQGGETQYF.

There are a few counts of this clonotype. The rearrangement links TRBV12-3 or TRBV12-4 to TRBJ1-6; D gene unclear. With 6 bases removed from V and 1 base from J, the gap between germline ends came to 10 bases. The CDR3 has 15 residues. The CDR3 coding sequence is TGTGCCAGCAGCTTATGGGGATCCTATAATTCACCCCTCCACTTT. Translating it yields CASSLWGSYNSPLHF.

The chain employs TRBV18 and TRBJ2-5, with D uncertain. This CDR3 is 14 amino acids long. Trimming cost V 3 bases and J 1 base, with 9 bases left between them. The germline V gene has CDR1 KGHSH and CDR2 LQKENI. The CDR3 coding sequence is TGTGCCAGCTCACCTTTGTCGGGCCAAGAGACCCAGTACTTC. Amino acid sequence: CASSPLSGQETQYF.

This clonotype was detected many times. V and J are TRBV11-2 and TRBJ2-3, with D unclear. Trimming left V 2 bases short and J 0 bases short, with 9 bases between. Per germline, CDR1 SGHAT and CDR2 FQNNGV. CDR3 length: 15 residues. CDR3 region: CASSLSVSSTDTQYF. DNA of the CDR3: TGTGCCAGCAGCTTATCTGTGTCTAGCACAGATACGCAGTATTTT.

In DNA form, the CDR3 reads TGTGCCAGCAGCTTCCCCTCGAATCTAGCGTTAGATACGCAGTATTTT. Amino acid sequence: CASSFPSNLALDTQYF. This rearrangement joins TRBV11-2 to TRBJ2-3, with D maybe TRBD2 (6 bases). CDR3 length: 16 amino acids. Deletions cut 3 bases from V and 5 bases from J, with 18 bases between. Germline lookup yields CDR1 SGHAT and CDR2 FQNNGV.

This chain links TRBV2 with TRBJ2-7; no reliable D call. Germline CDR1 reads SNHLY; CDR2 reads FYNNEI. V lost 5 bases to trimming and J lost 5 bases, with 13 bases between them. This CDR3 is 13 amino acids long. Here the CDR3 DNA reads TGTGCCAGCAGTCTTGAACTCGGCGACGAGCAGTACTTC. Protein product: CASSLELGDEQYF.

Ten or more counts support this clonotype. CDR3 nucleotide sequence: TGTGCCAGCAGCTTAAATTGGGAGGGATTGGGGGGCACTGAAGCTTTCTTT. It yields the protein CASSLNWEGLGGTEAFF. The chain links TRBV7-8 to TRBJ1-1, with D tentatively TRBD1 (5 bases). The germline V and J ends were trimmed by 2 bases and 4 bases, with 20 bases remaining between them. The CDR3 contains 17 residues. Germline V CDR1 and CDR2: SGHVS, FQNEAQ.

V gene TRBV6-4 combines with J gene TRBJ2-1, with TRBD2 identical over 15 bases. The V gene's germline CDR1 is MRHNA and CDR2 SNTAGT. There are 17 residues in the CDR3. V was clipped by 3 bases and J by 6 bases; unmatched bases: 6. The CDR3 DNA reads as TGTGCCAGCAGTGATCCCGGACTAGCGGGGGGGCTCAATGAGCAGTTCTTC. It translates to CASSDPGLAGGLNEQFF.

The chain is built from TRBV12-5 and TRBJ2-1; D ambiguous. The germline gives CDR1 LGHNT, CDR2 FRNRAP. V was trimmed by 1 base and J by 10 bases, leaving 17 bases between them. The CDR3 is made up of 15 amino acids. CDR3 in DNA: TGTGCTAGTGGTTTGGGAGGCCCGGAACCAAGGGAGCAGTTCTTC. Protein: CASGLGGPEPREQFF. Full variable domain (remainder filled in from reference TRBV12-5 and TRBJ2-1): DARVTQTPRHKVTEMGQEVTMRCQPILGHNTVFWYRQTMMQGLELLAYFRNRAPLDDSGMPKDRFSAEMPDATLATLKIQPSEPRDSAVYFCASGLGGPEPREQFFGPGTRLTVL.